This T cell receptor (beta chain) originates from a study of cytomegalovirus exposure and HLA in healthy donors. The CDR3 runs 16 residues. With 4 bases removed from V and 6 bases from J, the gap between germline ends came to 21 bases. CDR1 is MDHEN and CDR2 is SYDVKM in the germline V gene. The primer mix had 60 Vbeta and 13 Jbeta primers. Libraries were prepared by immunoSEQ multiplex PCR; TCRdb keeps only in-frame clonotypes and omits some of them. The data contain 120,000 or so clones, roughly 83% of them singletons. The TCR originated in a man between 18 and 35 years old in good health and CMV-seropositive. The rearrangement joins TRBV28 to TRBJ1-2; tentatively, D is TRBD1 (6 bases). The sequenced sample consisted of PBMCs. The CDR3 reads CASSSPSKQGLHGYTF. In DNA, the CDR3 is TGTGCCAGCAGTTCCCCCTCGAAACAGGGCCTTCATGGCTACACCTTC.